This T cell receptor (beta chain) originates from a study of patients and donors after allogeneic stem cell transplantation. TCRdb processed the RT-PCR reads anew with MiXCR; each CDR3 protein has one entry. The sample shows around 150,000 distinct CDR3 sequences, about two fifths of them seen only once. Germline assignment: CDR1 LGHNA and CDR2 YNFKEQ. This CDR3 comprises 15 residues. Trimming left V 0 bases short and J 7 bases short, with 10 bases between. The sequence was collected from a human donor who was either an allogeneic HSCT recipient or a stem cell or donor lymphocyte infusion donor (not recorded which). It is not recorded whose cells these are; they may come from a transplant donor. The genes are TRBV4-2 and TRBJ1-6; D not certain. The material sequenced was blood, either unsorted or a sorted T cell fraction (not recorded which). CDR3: CASSQEIRGNSPLHF. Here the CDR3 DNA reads TGTGCCAGCAGCCAAGAGATACGGGGAAATTCACCCCTCCACTTT.